Listed here are 27 T cell receptor beta chains from one sample, sequenced in a study of CD8+ T cells in alopecia areata. RNA, once extracted, was reverse transcribed into cDNA for use as the sequencing template. Method: immunoSEQ multiplex PCR; TCRdb's copy keeps in-frame clones and lacks some. The table lists 100,000 to 120,000 clones, about 50% of them singletons. Sequences were obtained from NKG2D-low CD8+ T cells sorted from blood. These receptors came from a human donor with alopecia areata.

The chain recombines TRBV4-1 with TRBJ1-2, with D perhaps matching TRBD1 (5 bases). The V gene lost 3 bases and the J gene lost 6 bases, with 8 bases spanning the gap. Germline assignment: CDR1 MGHRA and CDR2 YSYEKL. This CDR3 region has 12 residues. The CDR3 region has the DNA TGCGCCAGCAGCCAGGGGGGGAATGGCTACACCTTC. Protein product: CASSQGGNGYTF.

The J gene is TRBJ2-7, the V gene TRBV27; 7 nucleotides align to TRBD1. J gave up 1 base and V 8 bases, and 5 bases lay outside the gene matches. There are 13 residues in the CDR3. Germline V lookup: CDR1 MNHEY, CDR2 SMNVEV (reference sequence). The CDR3 region has the DNA TGTGCCAGCCGTGGACAGGAATCCTACGAGCAGTACTTC. It is translated as CASRGQESYEQYF.

The rearrangement links TRBV6-6 to TRBJ1-1; perhaps TRBD1 as D (5 bases). CDR3 size: 15 residues. Germline V gene lookup returns CDR1 MNHNY and CDR2 SVGAGI (reference sequence). V gave up 10 bases and J gave up 8 bases, with 26 bases separating them. This CDR3 is CATIPAEGLRGEAFF. The CDR3 DNA reads as TGTGCCACCATACCCGCAGAGGGCCTGAGGGGAGAAGCTTTCTTT.

The table lists this clone with a count of one. The V and J genes are TRBV7-9 and TRBJ1-1; no clear D gene. Germline V gene sequence: CDR1 SEHNR, CDR2 FQNEAQ (reference sequence). The CDR3 covers 15 residues. Between the trimmed V and J ends, which lost 4 bases and 1 base, there was a span of 13 bases. The DNA of the CDR3 is TGTGCCAGCAGCTCTAAAGACTTGGGGAACACTGAAGCTTTCTTT. Its translation is CASSSKDLGNTEAFF.

The chain has TRBV25-1 and TRBJ1-2; D gene uncertain. Germline V lookup: CDR1 MGHDK, CDR2 SYGVNS. V was cut by 4 bases and J by 8 bases, with 17 bases left in between. CDR3 size: 14 residues. Written as DNA, the CDR3 is TGTGCCAGCAGTGGCATCAATCCTAACCTGGGCTACACCTTC. It is translated as CASSGINPNLGYTF.

The rearrangement uses TRBV19 and TRBJ2-7, with 10 bases fitting TRBD2. The junction had 15 bases not matched to a gene; V was cut back by 2 bases and J by 2 bases. CDR1 is LNHDA, CDR2 SQIVND, per germline (reference sequence). The CDR3 sequence is 19 residues long. The CDR3 protein is CASSISHIRTSGTPYEQYF. CDR3 nucleotides: TGTGCCAGTAGTATATCTCACATAAGAACTAGCGGGACCCCCTACGAGCAGTACTTC.

This clone showed up just a few times. J is TRBJ2-1 and V is TRBV4-1; 8 bases match TRBD2. The V and J ends lost 3 bases and 4 bases, in that order; junction bases with no gene match: 17. The germline V gene encodes CDR1 MGHRA and CDR2 YSYEKL. This CDR3 region has 19 residues. CDR3 protein: CASSHCQREYLSRYNEQFF. CDR3 DNA: TGCGCCAGCAGCCATTGCCAGCGGGAGTATTTGTCACGGTACAATGAGCAGTTCTTC.

The chain is built from TRBV5-1 and TRBJ1-5, with D hard to call. The V gene's germline CDR1 is SGHRS and CDR2 YFSETQ. The germline V and J ends were trimmed by 2 bases and 4 bases, with 16 bases remaining between them. The CDR3 has 16 amino acids. CDR3 coding DNA: TGCGCCAGCAGCTTTCTACTGACGGTAGTTAATCAGCCCCAGCATTTT. This translates into CASSFLLTVVNQPQHF.

The chain couples TRBV11-2 to TRBJ2-1; possible D gene TRBD1, 6 bases. Trimming took off 4 bases at V and 4 bases at J, with 8 bases between the two ends. Germline V gene sequence: CDR1 SGHAT, CDR2 FQNNGV. The length of the CDR3 is 13 residues. The CDR3 DNA reads TGTGCCAGCAGCTCTGGACAGTACAATGAGCAGTTCTTC. Amino acid sequence: CASSSGQYNEQFF.

The chain employs TRBV6-6 and TRBJ1-1, with D hard to call. Germline assignment: CDR1 MNHNY and CDR2 SVGAGI (reference sequence). This CDR3 spans 15 amino acids. V lost 2 bases and J lost 2, with 12 bases in between. DNA of the CDR3: TGTGCCAGCAGTTACCCATCGTGGGGAAACACTGAAGCTTTCTTT. Translated, it gives CASSYPSWGNTEAFF.

This clone was seen just once. The chain has TRBV27 and TRBJ1-5; D might be TRBD1 (5 bases). The CDR3 spans 16 residues. Deletions cut 7 bases from V and 5 bases from J, with 21 bases between. Germline V gene data show CDR1 as MNHEY and CDR2 as SMNVEV (reference sequence). Here the CDR3 DNA reads TGTGCCAGCACACCCCGGGGCATTAATTCGCATCAGCCCCAGCATTTT. Protein: CASTPRGINSHQPQHF.

The chain links TRBV2 to TRBJ1-1; a weak D match, TRBD1 (5 bases). The germline V gene has CDR1 SNHLY and CDR2 FYNNEI. The CDR3 runs to 13 residues. V was shortened by 3 bases and J by 1 base, with 6 bases between the two germline ends. The DNA of the CDR3 is TGTGCCAGCAGTGACAGGGAGAACACTGAAGCTTTCTTT. Amino acids: CASSDRENTEAFF. Full variable domain (rest looked up from reference TRBV2 and TRBJ1-1): EPEVTQTPSHQVTQMGQEVILRCVPISNHLYFYWYRQILGQKVEFLVSFYNNEISEKSEIFDDQFSVERPDGSNFTLKIRSTKLEDSAMYFCASSDRENTEAFFGQGTRLTVV.

The chain uses TRBV7-8 and TRBJ2-1, with 14 nucleotides matching TRBD2. Germline V gives CDR1 SGHVS, CDR2 FQNEAQ. Trimming removed 5 bases from V and 9 bases from J; junction bases left unmatched: 3. This CDR3 contains 14 residues. The CDR3 here is CASSLGLAGGEQFF. CDR3 nucleotides: TGTGCCAGCAGCCTCGGACTAGCGGGAGGTGAGCAGTTCTTC.

The chain employs TRBV9 and TRBJ1-5, with D perhaps TRBD1 (5 bases). The germline V gene has CDR1 SGDLS and CDR2 YYNGEE. The V end lost 0 bases, the J end lost 3 bases, and 10 bases lay between the germline ends. The CDR3 is 15 amino acids. CDR3: CASSVDGAVNQPQHF. DNA of the CDR3: TGTGCCAGCAGCGTAGACGGGGCCGTCAATCAGCCCCAGCATTTT.

This clone was seen more than once but under ten times. The CDR3 coding sequence is TGTGCCAGCACGCTCCGGGGGCGCTCCACCGGGGAGCTGTTTTTT. Its translation is CASTLRGRSTGELFF. The J gene is TRBJ2-2, the V gene TRBV5-8; possibly TRBD1 or TRBD2 for D (6 bases each). V lost 6 bases and J lost 4, with 16 bases in between. CDR1 is SGHTS, CDR2 YDEGEE, per germline. This CDR3 comprises 15 residues.

The sample holds a few counts of this clone. V gene TRBV6-4 combines with J gene TRBJ2-1, with D possibly TRBD1 on 6 matching bases. The V gene lost 8 bases and the J gene lost 5 bases, with 16 bases spanning the gap. The CDR3 totals 14 residues. Germline loops: CDR1 MRHNA, CDR2 SNTAGT. The CDR3 region has the DNA TGTGCCAGCTCCACAGGGAGCGGCCACAATGAGCAGTTCTTC. It is translated as CASSTGSGHNEQFF.

The chain couples TRBV6-1 to TRBJ2-5; D is perhaps TRBD1 or TRBD2 (5 bases each). This CDR3 has 17 amino acids. Per the germline V gene, CDR1 is MNHNS and CDR2 is SASEGT. Trimming took 1 base from V and 9 from J, leaving 24 bases between them. CDR3 loop: CASSEEPPGPPNKAQYF. CDR3 DNA sequence: TGTGCCAGCAGTGAAGAGCCCCCGGGACCTCCAAATAAGGCCCAGTACTTC.

V gene TRBV27 combines with J gene TRBJ1-2; a possible D gene is TRBD1 (6 bases). CDR3 size: 13 residues. The ends were cut back, 8 bases at V and 3 bases at J, with 13 bases in the middle. Looked up from germline, CDR1 is MNHEY and CDR2 is SMNVEV (reference sequence). CDR3 sequence reads: CASQGPGDYGYTF. The CDR3 bases are TGTGCCAGCCAGGGTCCAGGGGACTATGGCTACACCTTC.

The V and J genes are TRBV28 and TRBJ2-7; TRBD1 or TRBD2 may be the D gene (5 bases each). Trimming stripped 0 bases from V and 4 bases from J, with 13 bases between. The length of the CDR3 is 15 residues. Per germline, CDR1 MDHEN and CDR2 SYDVKM. The CDR3 DNA reads TGTGCCAGCAGTTTATGGTCGGGGACGGAGTACGAGCAGTACTTC. Residues: CASSLWSGTEYEQYF.

The chain combines TRBV7-9 with TRBJ2-1, with 9 bases aligning to TRBD1. Germline V gene sequence: CDR1 SEHNR, CDR2 FQNEAQ (reference sequence). The CDR3 extends over 14 amino acids. CDR3 DNA sequence: TGTGCTACACCTCAGGGACAGGGTGGAGATGAGCAGTTCTTC. It yields the protein CATPQGQGGDEQFF.

This sequence joins TRBV27 and TRBJ2-5, with 11 bases that match TRBD1. Per the germline V gene, CDR1 is MNHEY and CDR2 is SMNVEV (reference sequence). V shed 6 bases, J shed 5 bases, and the junction held 11 bases outside the gene matches. The CDR3 totals 16 residues. CDR3 sequence reads: CASSRRDRGSSETQYF. The CDR3 DNA is TGTGCCAGCAGCCGAAGGGACAGGGGGTCTTCGGAGACCCAGTACTTC.

In its sample, this clone was seen a few times. V is TRBV4-1 and J is TRBJ2-1; no clear D gene. CDR1 and CDR2 (germline): MGHRA, YSYEKL. V lost 2 bases and J 5 bases, leaving 16 bases between the germline ends. This CDR3 is built from 16 residues. The CDR3 coding sequence is TGCGCCAGCAGCCAAAGGGCCCTCCTCGGCGACAATGAGCAGTTCTTC. Its protein is CASSQRALLGDNEQFF.

V usage is TRBV5-8 and J usage is TRBJ1-2; no firm D call. The germline V gene encodes CDR1 SGHTS and CDR2 YDEGEE. The CDR3 consists of 15 residues. Trimming shortened V by 0 bases and J by 2 bases, and 11 bases separated the two germline ends. CDR3 bases: TGTGCCAGCAGCTTGGGAGGGTTTGGAAACTATGGCTACACCTTC. It is translated as CASSLGGFGNYGYTF.

The V gene is TRBV5-1, the J gene TRBJ2-3; D is undetermined. Germline lookup yields CDR1 SGHRS and CDR2 YFSETQ. With 6 bases removed from V and 3 bases from J, the gap between germline ends came to 11 bases. CDR3 length: 13 residues. The CDR3 DNA follows: TGCGCCAGCAATCTAGAAACTACAGATACGCAGTATTTT. Its protein product is CASNLETTDTQYF.

V gene TRBV5-6 combines with J gene TRBJ2-1; no reliable D call. Trimming shortened V by 4 bases and J by 9 bases, and 20 bases separated the two germline ends. The CDR3 length is 15 residues. Per germline, CDR1 SGHDT and CDR2 YYEEEE. Here the CDR3 DNA reads TGTGCCAGCAGCCCCACCCGGACCACACTGAGTGAGCAGTTCTTC. It is translated as CASSPTRTTLSEQFF.

The chain employs TRBV5-1 and TRBJ1-3, with 7 positions matching TRBD1. CDR1 is SGHRS, CDR2 YFSETQ, per germline. Trimming at V came to 4 bases and at J to 0 bases, leaving 1 base not matched to a gene. This CDR3 comprises 14 residues. The CDR3 coding sequence is TGCGCCAGCAGCGAGGGGGCCTCTGGAAACACCATATATTTT. Protein: CASSEGASGNTIYF.

This clone was picked up a small number of times. The chain recombines TRBV27 with TRBJ2-1, with unresolved D. The CDR3 runs to 13 residues. V shed 5 bases and J shed 5 bases, with 10 bases lying between them. Germline V gene data show CDR1 as MNHEY and CDR2 as SMNVEV (reference sequence). The CDR3 sequence: CASSPRPNNEQFF. The CDR3 region has the DNA TGTGCCAGCAGTCCCCGGCCGAACAATGAGCAGTTCTTC.